Listed here are 15 T cell receptor beta chains from one sample, sequenced in a study of control samples from healthy donors and cancer patients. The table came from immunoSEQ multiplex PCR; TCRdb's copy has only in-frame clones and leaves some out. The sample carries some 220,000 clones, around 94% recorded once. The sample taken for sequencing was blood. These receptors were collected from a man in his fifties in good health.

The rearrangement links TRBV25-1 to TRBJ2-4, with TRBD2 as a possible D gene (6 bases). Germline V lookup: CDR1 MGHDK, CDR2 SYGVNS. V was shortened by 3 bases and J by 3 bases, with 9 bases between the two germline ends. This CDR3 contains 14 residues. The chain's CDR3 is CASSDRGSKNIQYF. Written as DNA, the CDR3 is TGTGCCAGCAGTGACCGGGGGAGCAAAAACATTCAGTACTTC.

The rearrangement joins TRBV7-2 to TRBJ1-5; D not resolved. Germline loops: CDR1 SGHTA, CDR2 FQGNSA. V lost 1 base to trimming and J lost 0 bases, with 10 bases between them. The CDR3 length is 16 residues. The CDR3 region has the DNA TGTGCCAGCAGCTTAGGTTCGGTGTATAGCAATCAGCCCCAGCATTTT. It is translated as CASSLGSVYSNQPQHF. Filled out from reference TRBV7-2 and TRBJ1-5, the complete variable domain reads GAGVSQSPSNKVTEKGKDVELRCDPISGHTALYWYRQSLGQGLEFLIYFQGNSAPDKSGLPSDRFSAERTGGSVSTLTIQRTQQEDSAVYLCASSLGSVYSNQPQHFGDGTRLSIL.

The rearrangement links TRBV7-9 to TRBJ2-7, with D tentatively TRBD1 (5 bases). Per germline, CDR1 SEHNR and CDR2 FQNEAQ (reference sequence). V gave up 6 bases and J gave up 0 bases, with 12 bases separating them. CDR3 length: 14 residues. CDR3 nucleotides: TGTGCCAGCAGTGCCCTCCAGGGCTCCTACGAGCAGTACTTC. Its protein is CASSALQGSYEQYF. Full variable domain (remainder filled in from reference TRBV7-9 and TRBJ2-7): DTGVSQNPRHKITKRGQNVTFRCDPISEHNRLYWYRQTLGQGPEFLTYFQNEAQLEKSRLLSDRFSAERPKGSFSTLEIQRTEQGDSAMYLCASSALQGSYEQYFGPGTRLTVT.

The chain combines TRBV3-1 (or the pseudogene TRBV3-2) with TRBJ1-1; D is unclear. The CDR3 contains 13 residues. Germline assignment: CDR1 LGHDT and CDR2 YNNKEL (reference sequence). With 1 base removed from V and 8 bases from J, the gap between germline ends came to 11 bases. This CDR3 reads CASSQATGGEAFF. The CDR3 nucleotides read TGTGCCAGCAGCCAAGCGACGGGAGGGGAAGCTTTCTTT.

The gene calls are TRBV4-1 and TRBJ2-7; 11 bases are a match to TRBD2. Per the germline V gene, CDR1 is MGHRA and CDR2 is YSYEKL. The CDR3 has 15 residues. With V trimmed by 6 bases and J by 2 bases, 6 bases remained unmatched. CDR3 bases: TGCGCCAGCAGATTGACTAGCGGGGAAGCCTACGAGCAGTACTTC. Translated: CASRLTSGEAYEQYF.

CDR3 residues: CASSFVGEAGGTQYF. The CDR3 DNA is TGTGCCAGCAGCTTCGTCGGGGAGGCAGGGGGGACCCAGTACTTC. The chain couples TRBV7-6 to TRBJ2-5; D perhaps matches TRBD1 (7 bases). Germline V gives CDR1 SGHVS, CDR2 FNYEAQ. This CDR3 contains 15 residues. Trimming removed 3 bases at V and 7 bases at J, with 18 bases between.

The chain combines TRBV11-2 with TRBJ2-7; no clear D gene. Germline-derived CDR1 and CDR2 are SGHAT and FQNNGV. The CDR3 extends over 15 amino acids. The V and J ends lost 1 base and 5 bases respectively, with 15 bases between them. The CDR3 DNA sequence: TGTGCCAGCAGCTTAGTCCCTATAAACGCGAACGAGCAGTACTTC. Protein sequence: CASSLVPINANEQYF.

CDR3 in amino acids: CSAKLNTQYF. DNA for the CDR3: TGCAGTGCAAAACTAAATACGCAGTATTTT. The gene calls are TRBV20-1 and TRBJ2-3, with D unresolved. V was cut by 6 bases and J by 7 bases, with 8 bases left in between. Germline CDR1 and CDR2: DFQATT and SNEGSKA (reference sequence). The CDR3 is made up of 10 amino acids.

The chain joins TRBV5-6 to TRBJ2-1; TRBD2 might be the D (6 bases). The CDR3 sequence is 14 residues long. V was trimmed by 3 bases and J by 0 bases, leaving 7 bases between them. CDR1 and CDR2 from the germline V gene are SGHDT and YYEEEE. CDR3 DNA: TGTGCCAGCAGCTCCGGGGGCTCCTACAATGAGCAGTTCTTC. Translation: CASSSGGSYNEQFF.

This sequence joins TRBV5-1 and TRBJ1-2; D possibly corresponds to TRBD1 (6 bases). Deletions cut 0 bases from V and 7 bases from J, with 13 bases between. The CDR3 covers 14 residues. Germline loops: CDR1 SGHRS, CDR2 YFSETQ. The CDR3 DNA reads TGCGCCAGCAGCTTGGCCCGGACAGACAGTGGCTACACCTTC. It specifies CASSLARTDSGYTF. The full variable domain, its missing parts supplied by reference TRBV5-1 and TRBJ1-2, is KAGVTQTPRYLIKTRGQQVTLSCSPISGHRSVSWYQQTPGQGLQFLFEYFSETQRNKGNFPGRFSGRQFSNSRSEMNVSTLELGDSALYLCASSLARTDSGYTFGSGTRLTVV.

This chain links TRBV10-3 with TRBJ2-1; the D gene is possibly TRBD2 (5 bases). The CDR3 has 11 amino acids. Germline CDR1 is ENHRY and CDR2 is SYGVKD. V lost 6 bases and J 10 bases, leaving 10 bases between the germline ends. CDR3 coding DNA: TGTGCCATCAGCCCGGGAATGGAGCAGTTCTTC. This encodes CAISPGMEQFF.

V usage is TRBV19 and J usage is TRBJ2-3; 9 positions agree with TRBD2. CDR1 and CDR2 from the germline V gene are LNHDA and SQIVND (reference sequence). This CDR3 contains 15 residues. The J segment lost 8 bases and the V segment lost 3 bases, leaving 9 bases of the junction unmatched. As DNA, the CDR3 is TGTGCCAGTAGTATTCCGGGGACTAGCCGGGGTACGCAGTATTTT. This gives the protein CASSIPGTSRGTQYF.

The V and J genes are TRBV2 and TRBJ1-4; D might be TRBD1 (6 bases). The V gene's germline CDR1 is SNHLY and CDR2 FYNNEI. Trimming removed 1 base from V and 5 bases from J, with 11 bases in between. This CDR3 is built from 15 residues. CDR3 region: CASSEGGRGNEKLFF. For the CDR3, the DNA is TGTGCCAGCAGTGAAGGAGGCAGGGGAAATGAAAAACTGTTTTTT.

The chain employs TRBV4-1 and TRBJ2-5; D is possibly TRBD1 (5 bases). Trimming removed 0 bases from V and 10 bases from J, with 21 bases in between. Germline V gene lookup returns CDR1 MGHRA and CDR2 YSYEKL. The CDR3 covers 16 residues. The CDR3 DNA reads as TGCGCCAGCAGCCAAGATACAGGTTGGAGCCGTGATGGCCAGTACTTC. Protein sequence: CASSQDTGWSRDGQYF.

This clone was detected only once. J is TRBJ2-3 and V is TRBV28, with 9 bases aligning to TRBD2. This CDR3 contains 15 residues. Germline lookup yields CDR1 MDHEN and CDR2 SYDVKM. The V gene end was trimmed by 6 bases and the J gene end by 3 bases; junction bases not matched to a gene: 7. CDR3 region: CASRLREGGTDTQYF. In DNA, the CDR3 is TGTGCCAGCAGACTGCGGGAGGGTGGTACAGATACGCAGTATTTT. The whole variable domain, filled in from reference TRBV28 and TRBJ2-3, reads DVKVTQSSRYLVKRTGEKVFLECVQDMDHENMFWYRQDPGLGLRLIYFSYDVKMKEKGDIPEGYSVSREKKERFSLILESASTNQTSMYLCASRLREGGTDTQYFGPGTRLTVL.